A selection of T cell receptor beta chains follows, all from one sample in a study of cytomegalovirus exposure and HLA in healthy donors. The repertoire was sequenced with immunoSEQ multiplex PCR; TCRdb's copy has only in-frame clones and lacks some. This sample's table has 100,000 to 150,000 clones. The specimen was PBMCs. These receptor sequences come from a man between 18 and 35 years old in good health and CMV-seronegative. The CDR3 runs from the conserved cysteine through the conserved F or W. Fields, in order: D gene, J gene, V gene, CDR3 protein, CDR3 DNA. A D gene is named only where the DNA matches it firmly.

d_call: TRBD1; j_call: TRBJ1-1; v_call: TRBV28; cdr3_aa: CASSAGTANTEAFF; cdr3_nt: TGTGCCAGCAGTGCCGGGACAGCGAACACTGAAGCTTTCTTT
d_call: NA; j_call: TRBJ2-1; v_call: TRBV7-2; cdr3_aa: CASSLVRLGSEQFF; cdr3_nt: TGTGCCAGCAGCTTAGTTCGACTAGGGAGTGAGCAGTTCTTC
d_call: NA; j_call: TRBJ2-7; v_call: TRBV28; cdr3_aa: CASSLYRYSYEQYF; cdr3_nt: TGTGCCAGCAGTTTATACAGATACTCCTACGAGCAGTACTTC
d_call: TRBD1; j_call: TRBJ1-1; v_call: TRBV7-8; cdr3_aa: CASSGTVLNTEAFF; cdr3_nt: TGTGCCAGCAGCGGGACAGTTCTGAACACTGAAGCTTTCTTT
d_call: TRBD2; j_call: TRBJ2-1; v_call: TRBV7-3; cdr3_aa: CASSPGERREGRNEQFF; cdr3_nt: TGTGCCAGCAGCCCAGGGGAAAGGCGGGAGGGAAGGAATGAGCAGTTCTTC
d_call: NA; j_call: TRBJ1-1; v_call: TRBV6-6; cdr3_aa: CASSSDAFF; cdr3_nt: TGTGCCAGCAGTAGCGACGCTTTCTTT
d_call: TRBD2; j_call: TRBJ2-5; v_call: TRBV6-1; cdr3_aa: CASSEAAGGQETQYF; cdr3_nt: TGTGCCAGCAGTGAAGCAGCGGGGGGGCAAGAGACCCAGTACTTC
d_call: TRBD1; j_call: TRBJ1-2; v_call: TRBV5-1; cdr3_aa: CASSLGGGQYGYTF; cdr3_nt: TGCGCCAGCAGCTTGGGAGGGGGACAGTATGGCTACACCTTC
d_call: NA; j_call: TRBJ2-5; v_call: TRBV1; cdr3_aa: CTSSQEAGWGDKQETQYF; cdr3_nt: TGCACCAGCAGCCAAGAGGCTGGGTGGGGCGATAAACAAGAGACCCAGTACTTC
d_call: NA; j_call: TRBJ1-5; v_call: TRBV23-1; cdr3_aa: CASSQVRENEFSNQPQHF; cdr3_nt: TGCGCCAGCAGTCAAGTCCGGGAAAATGAGTTTAGCAATCAGCCCCAGCATTTT
d_call: NA; j_call: TRBJ2-2; v_call: TRBV9; cdr3_aa: CASSVLTDTNTGELFF; cdr3_nt: TGTGCCAGCAGCGTTCTTACAGATACCAACACCGGGGAGCTGTTTTTT
d_call: TRBD2; j_call: TRBJ2-1; v_call: TRBV19; cdr3_aa: CASSIGTSGYNEQFF; cdr3_nt: TGTGCCAGTAGTATCGGGACTAGCGGATACAATGAGCAGTTCTTC
d_call: TRBD1; j_call: TRBJ1-6; v_call: TRBV5-8; cdr3_aa: CASRPQGALYNSPLHF; cdr3_nt: TGTGCCAGCAGACCTCAGGGGGCCCTCTATAATTCACCCCTCCACTTT
d_call: TRBD1; j_call: TRBJ2-1; v_call: TRBV5-1; cdr3_aa: CASSPGQAANEQFF; cdr3_nt: TGCGCCAGCAGTCCGGGACAGGCCGCCAATGAGCAGTTCTTC
d_call: NA; j_call: TRBJ1-2; v_call: TRBV27; cdr3_aa: CASSLSVGGWYGYTF; cdr3_nt: TGTGCCAGCAGTTTATCGGTTGGGGGGTGGTATGGCTACACCTTC
d_call: TRBD1; j_call: TRBJ1-4; v_call: TRBV6-5; cdr3_aa: CASSYWGQGNEKLFF; cdr3_nt: TGTGCCAGCAGTTACTGGGGACAGGGGAATGAAAAACTGTTTTTT
d_call: NA; j_call: TRBJ2-7; v_call: TRBV11-1; cdr3_aa: CASSLVGQYYEQYF; cdr3_nt: TGTGCCAGCAGCTTAGTAGGACAGTACTACGAGCAGTACTTC
d_call: NA; j_call: TRBJ1-5; v_call: TRBV7-2; cdr3_aa: CASSRGVADQPQHF; cdr3_nt: TGTGCCAGCAGCCGCGGGGTCGCGGATCAGCCCCAGCATTTT